The clone carrying this T cell receptor beta chain was seen at least ten times. The target antigen is unknown. The germline CDR1 and CDR2 sequences are SGHTA and FQGNSA. This CDR3 has 13 residues. Trimming pared 4 bases from V and 4 bases from J, leaving 10 bases between. The source of the sample is a study of T cell repertoires in cytomegalovirus infection. TCRdb used MiXCR to reprocess the reads, holding one entry per CDR3 protein. Of around 300,000 distinct CDR3 sequences detected, 22% appear once; the ten largest clones hold 15% to 20%. The clonotype comes from a human donor in good health (CMV status not recorded). Some clones in this sample may be carry-over from other donors' samples. This sequence joins TRBV7-2 and TRBJ1-2; D gene ambiguous. Here the sequenced sample was cultured PBMCs, taken from culture after CMV antigen stimulation. The DNA for the CDR3 is TGTGCCAGCAGCTCCTCAGGAAGCTATGGCTACACCTTC. Its translation is CASSSSGSYGYTF.